The entry that follows covers one T cell receptor beta chain sequence. The data derive from a study of blood T cell repertoires in COVID-19. The V and J ends lost 5 bases and 4 bases, in that order; junction bases with no gene match: 6. The CDR3 covers 14 residues. Looked up from germline, CDR1 is LNHDA and CDR2 is SQIVND (reference sequence). Clones were sequenced by immunoSEQ multiplex PCR, and TCRdb holds only the in-frame ones, with some missing. The sample includes about 430,000 clones, around 90% of them seen just once. This TCR was sampled from a man aged 18 to 30 with COVID-19, enrolled during active disease. The chain is built from TRBV19 and TRBJ1-2; TRBD1 agrees at 8 bases. The source material was peripheral blood. The CDR3 DNA follows: TGTGCCAGTAGTGCGACAGGGGCCAGCTATGGCTACACCTTC. It is translated as CASSATGASYGYTF.